The 16 T cell receptor beta chains listed next were all sequenced from one sample in a study of shared clonotypes between healthy human individuals. Clones were read by immunoSEQ multiplex PCR, and TCRdb kept only the in-frame ones, dropping some. The data hold about 680,000 clones, with about 74% observed a single time. Sequencing was done on a sample of memory CD4+ T cells sorted from blood. Subset denoted: CD45RA-negative fraction. Every receptor here comes from a woman aged 25 to 39 in good health.

The chain is built from TRBV6-4 and TRBJ2-1, with 8 nucleotides matching TRBD2. Trimming at V came to 7 bases and at J to 0 bases, leaving 5 bases not matched to a gene. CDR3 size: 15 residues. In germline, CDR1 is MRHNA, CDR2 SNTAGT. This CDR3 reads CASTSGLNSYNEQFF. The CDR3 DNA follows: TGTGCCAGCACTAGCGGGCTTAACTCCTACAATGAGCAGTTCTTC.

V and J are TRBV19 and TRBJ1-5; possibly TRBD1 for D (6 bases). The CDR3 runs to 16 residues. Germline assignment: CDR1 LNHDA and CDR2 SQIVND (reference sequence). V gave up 4 bases and J gave up 0 bases, with 13 bases separating them. The CDR3 reads CASSTRQDYSNQPQHF. CDR3 nucleotides: TGTGCCAGTAGTACCCGACAGGACTATAGCAATCAGCCCCAGCATTTT.

V usage is TRBV5-1 and J usage is TRBJ2-5, with D unresolved. CDR3 size: 16 residues. Germline V gene data show CDR1 as SGHRS and CDR2 as YFSETQ. The V end lost 0 bases, the J end lost 2 bases, and 14 bases lay between the germline ends. DNA for the CDR3: TGCGCCAGCAGCTTGGTGGTGAGGCAGACTCAAGAGACCCAGTACTTC. Translated, it gives CASSLVVRQTQETQYF.

This clone was observed at least ten times. The gene calls are TRBV5-1 and TRBJ2-3; 7 nucleotides agree with TRBD2. CDR3 length: 15 residues. J was trimmed by 4 bases and V by 4 bases; bases with no gene match: 9. Germline lookup yields CDR1 SGHRS and CDR2 YFSETQ. The CDR3 DNA follows: TGCGCCAGCAGCCCTCCGGGGGGAGCCTCAGATACGCAGTATTTT. The encoded protein is CASSPPGGASDTQYF.

CDR3 residues: CASRRLGSGSNEQYF. The CDR3 DNA follows: TGTGCCAGCAGGAGGCTGGGTAGCGGGAGCAACGAGCAGTACTTC. This chain connects TRBV7-2 to TRBJ2-7; 9 nucleotides line up with TRBD2. This CDR3 is built from 15 residues. V was pared by 6 bases and J by 5 bases, with 11 bases of the junction left unmatched. Germline loops: CDR1 SGHTA, CDR2 FQGNSA.

The rearrangement joins TRBV7-9 to TRBJ2-1; unclear D gene. CDR1 SEHNR and CDR2 FQNEAQ come from the germline V gene (reference sequence). CDR3 size: 13 residues. Trimming removed 2 bases from V and 8 bases from J, with 10 bases in between. In nucleotides, the CDR3 is TGTGCCAGCAGCTTATACCGTGGCGATGAGCAGTTCTTC. Its protein is CASSLYRGDEQFF.

The J gene is TRBJ2-1, the V gene TRBV29-1; 8 bases agree with TRBD2. Unmatched junction bases numbered 5, after V lost 4 bases and J lost 6 bases. Germline loops: CDR1 SQVTM, CDR2 ANQGSEA. This CDR3 is 13 amino acids long. Here the CDR3 reads CSVVTGGVNEQFF. CDR3 nucleotide sequence: TGCAGCGTTGTTACGGGAGGGGTCAATGAGCAGTTCTTC.

The chain carries TRBV5-1 and TRBJ2-1, with 10 bases matching TRBD1. V lost 3 bases, J lost 8 bases, and 8 bases stayed unmatched. The CDR3 spans 15 residues. Germline loops: CDR1 SGHRS, CDR2 YFSETQ. CDR3 nucleotide sequence: TGCGCCAGCAGCTCTGGACAGGGGGGGATCGATGAGCAGTTCTTC. It translates to CASSSGQGGIDEQFF.

The J gene is TRBJ2-5, the V gene TRBV15; D is perhaps TRBD1 or TRBD2 (5 bases each). Germline V lookup: CDR1 LNHNV, CDR2 YYDKDF (reference sequence). V was clipped by 1 base and J by 4 bases, with 7 bases between them. The CDR3 spans 13 residues. CDR3 coding DNA: TGTGCCACCAGCAGAGGGGACCCAGAGACCCAGTACTTC. This codes for CATSRGDPETQYF.

The sample holds a few counts of this clone. The V call is TRBV10-2, the J call TRBJ2-3; 10 nucleotides line up with TRBD1. Germline lookup yields CDR1 WSHSY and CDR2 SAAADI. V lost 6 bases, J lost 6 bases, and 3 bases stayed unmatched. The CDR3 loop spans 13 amino acids. In DNA, the CDR3 is TGCGCCAGCAGACTGGGACAGGGGGATACGCAGTATTTT. This codes for CASRLGQGDTQYF.

V is TRBV6-1 and J is TRBJ2-7; TRBD1 matches 10 bases. The CDR3 sequence is 15 residues long. Germline V gene lookup returns CDR1 MNHNS and CDR2 SASEGT. V was pared by 2 bases and J by 7 bases, with 8 bases of the junction left unmatched. This CDR3 reads CASSEPGQGSREQYF. Here the CDR3 DNA reads TGTGCCAGCAGTGAACCGGGACAGGGGTCTCGGGAGCAGTACTTC.

This chain uses TRBV27 with TRBJ1-1, with D perhaps TRBD1 (5 bases). Trimming left V 0 bases short and J 2 bases short, with 10 bases between. The germline V gene has CDR1 MNHEY and CDR2 SMNVEV (reference sequence). This CDR3 is built from 15 residues. In DNA, the CDR3 is TGTGCCAGCAGTTTATCGATGGGGGGAAACACTGAAGCTTTCTTT. Its protein product is CASSLSMGGNTEAFF.

The chain combines TRBV19 with TRBJ1-2; tentative D call: TRBD1 (6 bases). The CDR3 is 13 residues long. Trimming cost V 7 bases and J 4 bases, with 13 bases left between them. Germline V gene data show CDR1 as LNHDA and CDR2 as SQIVND (reference sequence). The CDR3 loop is CASTSGQTYGYTF. CDR3 sequence (DNA): TGTGCCAGTACTAGTGGACAGACCTATGGCTACACCTTC.

V usage is TRBV5-4 and J usage is TRBJ1-1; D ambiguous. The germline gives CDR1 SGHNT, CDR2 YYREEE (reference sequence). The V gene lost 4 bases and the J gene lost 1 base, with 5 bases spanning the gap. This CDR3 is built from 12 residues. The CDR3 is CASSATNTEAFF. Written as DNA, the CDR3 is TGTGCCAGCAGCGCAACGAACACTGAAGCTTTCTTT.

The chain couples TRBV11-3 to TRBJ2-7, with a possible D match to TRBD2 (5 bases). Germline V lookup: CDR1 SGHNT, CDR2 YENEEA. The CDR3 sequence is 13 residues long. V lost 5 bases and J lost 3, with 11 bases in between. The CDR3 sequence: CASSLRVGYEQYF. CDR3 bases: TGTGCCAGCAGCCTGAGGGTAGGCTACGAGCAGTACTTC.

This clone appeared a few times. The chain joins TRBV4-2 to TRBJ1-5, with D possibly being TRBD1 (5 bases). Trimming took off 1 base at V and 2 bases at J, with 15 bases between the two ends. The CDR3 is made up of 17 amino acids. Germline CDR1 LGHNA, CDR2 YNFKEQ. DNA of the CDR3: TGTGCCAGCAGCCAAGTTGCGGGGGATTGGGGCAATCAGCCCCAGCATTTT. Protein: CASSQVAGDWGNQPQHF.